A single sample is the source of the 10 T cell receptor beta chains below, sequenced in a study of cytotoxic CD8 clonotypes in ibrutinib-treated CLL. The table came from immunoSEQ multiplex PCR; TCRdb's copy has only in-frame clones and leaves some out. The sample shows about 69,000 clones, 80% of them seen only once. Sample: PBMCs, taken at disease progression, from a patient treated with ibrutinib. The receptors come from a human donor with chronic lymphocytic leukemia.

V is TRBV7-3 and J is TRBJ2-5, with 7 bases fitting TRBD1. J gave up 2 bases and V 5 bases, and 8 bases lay outside the gene matches. Germline-derived CDR1 and CDR2 are SGHTA and FQGTGA. This CDR3 is built from 15 residues. In DNA, the CDR3 is TGTGCCAGCAGCGCGCGCACAGGGGCGCAAGAGACCCAGTACTTC. The encoded protein is CASSARTGAQETQYF.

The chain carries TRBV6-5 and TRBJ2-7, with TRBD1 matching 10 bases. The CDR3 length is 15 residues. The germline V gene has CDR1 MNHEY and CDR2 SVGAGI. V was pared by 5 bases and J by 3 bases, with 7 bases of the junction left unmatched. The CDR3 is CASSAWGTGDYEQYF. CDR3 nucleotide sequence: TGTGCCAGCAGTGCTTGGGGGACAGGGGACTACGAGCAGTACTTC.

This chain links TRBV27 with TRBJ2-7; D might be TRBD1 (6 bases). V shed 8 bases and J shed 0 bases, with 14 bases lying between them. The CDR3 totals 14 residues. Germline-derived CDR1 and CDR2 are MNHEY and SMNVEV (reference sequence). CDR3 coding DNA: TGTGCCAGCCGCAGAGGGGGTAGCTCCTACGAGCAGTACTTC. This codes for CASRRGGSSYEQYF.

J is TRBJ1-2 and V is TRBV30; TRBD1 is a possible D gene (6 bases). The CDR3 loop spans 14 amino acids. Germline V gene sequence: CDR1 GTSNPN, CDR2 SVGIG (reference sequence). The V end lost 4 bases, the J end lost 3 bases, and 15 bases lay between the germline ends. The CDR3 reads CAWTNGGRDYGYTF. As DNA, the CDR3 is TGTGCCTGGACTAACGGGGGGCGAGACTATGGCTACACCTTC.

The V gene is TRBV6-5, the J gene TRBJ1-2; 9 bases are a match to TRBD1. CDR1 is MNHEY, CDR2 SVGAGI, per germline. The CDR3 length is 14 residues. The junction had 5 bases not matched to a gene; V was cut back by 5 bases and J by 4 bases. In DNA, the CDR3 is TGTGCCAGCAGTACAGGGGGCTGGAGCTATGGCTACACCTTC. Translation: CASSTGGWSYGYTF.

This clone was observed a single time. This rearrangement joins TRBV6-4 to TRBJ2-3; 8 positions match TRBD2. The CDR3 is made up of 15 amino acids. In germline, CDR1 is MRHNA, CDR2 SNTAGT. V dropped 2 bases and J dropped 3; count of bases not matched to a gene: 4. The CDR3 spells CASSDTRGDTDTQYF. The CDR3 DNA is TGTGCCAGCAGTGACACGCGGGGGGATACAGATACGCAGTATTTT.

The V gene is TRBV5-1, the J gene TRBJ1-1, with D possibly TRBD1 on 5 matching bases. The CDR3 length is 13 residues. Trimming took 0 bases from V and 8 from J, leaving 11 bases between them. CDR1 is SGHRS, CDR2 YFSETQ, per germline. CDR3 coding DNA: TGCGCCAGCAGCTTGGTGGGGGACTTAGAAGCTTTCTTT. Its translation: CASSLVGDLEAFF.

The rearrangement joins TRBV5-4 to TRBJ2-1; D perhaps matches TRBD2 (5 bases). The V gene's germline CDR1 is SGHNT and CDR2 YYREEE (reference sequence). The CDR3 contains 16 residues. The V and J ends lost 3 bases and 3 bases respectively, with 16 bases between them. The CDR3 reads CASSWELDVGYNEQFF. CDR3 sequence (DNA): TGTGCCAGCAGCTGGGAGCTAGATGTGGGCTACAATGAGCAGTTCTTC.

The chain couples TRBV13 to TRBJ1-1, with unresolved D. Germline-derived CDR1 and CDR2 are PRHDT and FYEKMQ (reference sequence). The CDR3 totals 11 residues. The V end lost 3 bases, the J end lost 11 bases, and 10 bases lay between the germline ends. In nucleotides, the CDR3 is TGTGCCAGCAGCTTGCGGGGTTGGGCTTTCTTT. It yields the protein CASSLRGWAFF.

As for this clone: A read error may account for a junction end that differs from germline. The chain has TRBV30 and TRBJ1-2; D uncertain. The CDR3 is made up of 20 amino acids. Per germline, CDR1 GTSNPN and CDR2 SVGIG (reference sequence). Here the CDR3 reads CAWSVYTLERERPTNYGYTF. The CDR3 nucleotides read TGTGCCTGGAGTGTATATACCTTGGAAAGGGAGCGTCCCACTAATTATGGCTACACCTTC. Drawing the rest from reference TRBV30 and TRBJ1-2, the complete variable domain is SQTIHQWPATLVQPVGSPLSLECTVEGTSNPNLYWYRQAAGRGLQLLFYSVGIGQISSEVPQNLSASRPQDRQFILSSKKLLLSDSGFYLCAWSVYTLERERPTNYGYTFGSGTRLTVV.